The T cell receptor (beta chain) described here comes from a study of blood T cell repertoires in COVID-19. At the level of the study: The United States, Italy and Spain provided the acute and convalescent COVID-19 samples. Nucleic acid was either cDNA or gDNA, and it came from T cells, B-cell-depleted T cells, or PBMCs.

Sequencing used immunoSEQ multiplex PCR; TCRdb keeps in-frame clones, though not all of them. The table records under 200,000 clones, roughly 87% of them present only once. In terms of age and location, participants ranged from roughly 18 to 95 years and lived in roughly 22 US areas. Donors in Cohort 3 who had recovered were those with two negative PCRs, healthcare professional clearance, or resolution of their symptoms. This clone was recorded once. The CDR3 runs to 12 residues. Germline CDR1 is SGHTA and CDR2 is FQGNSA. V lost 3 bases and J lost 1, with 4 bases in between. The clonotype was recovered from a man in his forties or fifties who had recovered from COVID-19. Material: PBMCs or T cells enriched from blood (not recorded which). The chain combines TRBV7-2 with TRBJ2-7; D is unclear. CDR3 sequence: CASSFFSYEQYF. In DNA form, the CDR3 reads TGTGCCAGCAGCTTCTTTTCCTACGAGCAGTACTTC.